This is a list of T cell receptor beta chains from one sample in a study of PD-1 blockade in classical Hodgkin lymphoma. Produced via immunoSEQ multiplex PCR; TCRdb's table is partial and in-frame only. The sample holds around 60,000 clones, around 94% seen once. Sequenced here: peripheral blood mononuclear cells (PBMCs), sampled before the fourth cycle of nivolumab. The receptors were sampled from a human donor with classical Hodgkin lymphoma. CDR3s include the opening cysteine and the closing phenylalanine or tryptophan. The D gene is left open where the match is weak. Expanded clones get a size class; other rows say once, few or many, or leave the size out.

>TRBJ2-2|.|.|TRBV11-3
TGTGCCAGCAGCCTACAGGGCACCGGGGAGCTGTTTTTT
CASSLQGTGELFF
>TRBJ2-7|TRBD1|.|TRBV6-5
TGTGCCAGCAGGCCGACAGGGGTCTCCTACGAGCAGTACTTC
CASRPTGVSYEQYF
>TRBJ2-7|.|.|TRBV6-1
TGTGCCAGCAGTGAAGCGCGATGGGGGATCAACGAGCAGTACTTC
CASSEARWGINEQYF
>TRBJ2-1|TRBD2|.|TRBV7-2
TGTGCCAGCAGCTTAGCCGGGACTAGCCTTGTTAATGAGCAGTTCTTC
CASSLAGTSLVNEQFF
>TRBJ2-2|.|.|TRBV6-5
TGTGCCAGCAGTACCGGGGCCTGGGGCGGGGAGCTGTTTTTT
CASSTGAWGGELFF
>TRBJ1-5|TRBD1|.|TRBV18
TGTGCCAGCTCGACAGGGTTAGGGCCCTATAGCAATCAGCCCCAGCATTTT
CASSTGLGPYSNQPQHF
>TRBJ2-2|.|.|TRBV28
TGTGCCAGCACCTCTATCGGGGAGCTGTTTTTT
CASTSIGELFF
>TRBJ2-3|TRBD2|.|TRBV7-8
TGTGCCAGCAGCTTAGATGCGGGGGGACGTTACACAGATACGCAGTATTTT
CASSLDAGGRYTDTQYF
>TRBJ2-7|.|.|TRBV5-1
TGCGCCAGCAGCCTGGGTGGATTAATATACGAGCAGTACTTC
CASSLGGLIYEQYF
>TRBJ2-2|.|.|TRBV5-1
TGCGCCAGCAGATGGGGCGGTGGCACCGGGGAGCTGTTTTTT
CASRWGGGTGELFF
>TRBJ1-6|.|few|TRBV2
TGTGCCAGCGCCCGCAAGGACCAATATTCACCCCTCCACTTT
CASARKDQYSPLHF
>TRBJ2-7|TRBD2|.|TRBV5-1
TGCGCCAGCAGCTTACTAGCGGGAGGGCCCTACGAGCAGTACTTC
CASSLLAGGPYEQYF